Following are 5 T cell receptor beta chains from one sample sequenced in a study of regulatory T cells in long-lasting Graves disease. Investigators prepared the TCR beta libraries by applying iRepertoire HTBI primers and Arm-PCR of CDR3 regions. TCRdb re-derived calls from the multiplex PCR reads in MiXCR, one entry per CDR3 protein. There are 560,000 or so distinct CDR3 sequences in the sample; 15% to 20% occur only once, and around 12% lies in the top ten. Stated time point: newly diagnosed GD, antithyroid drugs for less than 3 months. There was RNA extracted from PBMCs, and the TCR library was made from it. The sample was also reused in another study, on T cells in Graves' hyperthyroidism and ophthalmopathy.

This sample comprised peripheral blood mononuclear cells (PBMCs), obtained at new diagnosis, from a patient treated with antithyroid drugs. These receptor sequences come from a man younger than 35 with Graves disease.

Regarding this clonotype: A much larger clone is a single base away; this may be a read error. The chain carries TRBV28 and TRBJ1-1; the D is unclear. V was cut by 5 bases and J by 5 bases, with 12 bases left in between. Germline V gene lookup returns CDR1 MDHEN and CDR2 SYDVKM. The CDR3 runs to 13 residues. CDR3 sequence (DNA): TGTGCCAGCAGTCCTAGGAGCGGGACTGAAGCTTTCTTT. It encodes CASSPRSGTEAFF.

The gene calls are TRBV9 and TRBJ2-1; D unresolved. V was cut by 0 bases and J by 12 bases, with 13 bases left in between. Germline values: CDR1 SGDLS, CDR2 YYNGEE. The CDR3 extends over 13 amino acids. Here the CDR3 reads CASSVAAPGVQFF. The CDR3 DNA follows: TGTGCCAGCAGCGTAGCCGCCCCTGGTGTGCAGTTCTTC.

This clonotype has just a few counts. The J gene is TRBJ2-7, the V gene TRBV6-5, with D possibly called TRBD1 or TRBD2 (7 bases each). Germline V gene data show CDR1 as MNHEY and CDR2 as SVGAGI. The CDR3 totals 17 residues. V was shortened by 4 bases and J by 1 base, with 20 bases between the two germline ends. CDR3 sequence: CASSLHWEGAASYEQYF. DNA of the CDR3: TGTGCCAGCAGTTTACACTGGGAGGGGGCGGCGTCCTACGAGCAGTACTTC.

V is TRBV5-1 and J is TRBJ2-3; possible D gene TRBD2, 6 bases. Trimming took 4 bases from V and 2 from J, leaving 14 bases between them. The CDR3 spans 15 residues. Germline V CDR1 and CDR2: SGHRS, YFSETQ. The CDR3 reads CASSDPGSPTDTQYF. CDR3 bases: TGCGCCAGCAGCGATCCCGGGAGTCCCACAGATACGCAGTATTTT.

There are many counts of this clonotype. This chain links TRBV27 with TRBJ2-7; 8 nucleotides align to TRBD1. The CDR3 is 14 residues long. Germline CDR1 and CDR2: MNHEY and SMNVEV (reference sequence). V was pared by 5 bases and J by 5 bases, with 8 bases of the junction left unmatched. The chain's CDR3 is CASSARTGTNEQYF. In DNA form, the CDR3 reads TGTGCCAGCAGTGCCCGGACAGGGACGAACGAGCAGTACTTC.